This T cell receptor (beta chain) derives from a study of cytomegalovirus exposure and HLA in healthy donors. The study's findings and limits: Rare TCR sequences predominated, though certain public TCRs were found in many donors. In a later analysis, several top co-occurrence clusters appeared linked to parvovirus B19, influenza, CMV and Epstein-Barr virus.

J was trimmed by 4 bases and V by 6 bases; bases with no gene match: 10. This CDR3 is built from 16 residues. The V gene's germline CDR1 is MNHEY and CDR2 SMNVEV (reference sequence). Vbeta (60) and Jbeta (13) primers were used in the PCR. In the source study's methods: Roughly 76 million unique TCR beta chains, roughly 11 million of them shared, were counted by a later analysis. Only in-frame clones appear in the TCRdb table, and some are missing; sequencing was by immunoSEQ multiplex PCR. D and trimming come from the DNA, and the V and J calls and clone size come from that table. The sample has over 150,000 clones, 70% to 85% seen once. Remarks on this clone: Its antigen is still unknown.

These donors counted as nominally healthy when sampled, but unrecorded immune exposures were likely. The receptor was isolated from a man aged 35-49 years in good health and CMV-seronegative. Specimen: PBMCs. This sequence joins TRBV27 and TRBJ2-1; 9 bases match TRBD2. CDR3 amino acids: CASSPLGTSRYNEQFF. For the CDR3, the DNA is TGTGCCAGCAGCCCTTTGGGGACTAGCCGGTACAATGAGCAGTTCTTC.